This is a list of T cell receptor beta chains from one sample in a study of cytomegalovirus exposure and HLA in healthy donors. Assay used: immunoSEQ multiplex PCR; TCRdb lists only in-frame clones, some missing. Of around 200,000 clones in the sample, roughly 88% are singletons; the top ten hold roughly 3%. The sequencing input was PBMCs. Every receptor here comes from a woman aged 18-29 years in good health and CMV-seronegative. The conserved cysteine and the conserved F or W are not part of the CDR3 here. The size field is filled for only some rows; it gives once, few, many or a size class.

CDR3: ASSRDRDRGYEQY
size: NA
J: TRBJ2-7
V: TRBV2

CDR3: ASSLMRPGQGYEQY
size: NA
J: TRBJ2-7
V: TRBV28

CDR3: ASSLSGGTNSYEQY
size: NA
J: TRBJ2-7
V: TRBV27

CDR3: ATSRDVGQGTYNEQF
size: NA
J: TRBJ2-1
V: TRBV15

CDR3: ASSFLRIAGLSGANVLT
size: NA
J: TRBJ2-6
V: TRBV7-6

CDR3: ASSPLSEKRKLF
size: NA
J: TRBJ1-4
V: TRBV7-9

CDR3: ASSLGVNTEAF
size: NA
J: TRBJ1-1
V: TRBV5-4

CDR3: ASSFPAAGFNEQF
size: NA
J: TRBJ2-1
V: TRBV7-9

CDR3: ASNEGTSTDTQY
size: NA
J: TRBJ2-3
V: TRBV5-1

CDR3: ASRVTLRDYNEQF
size: NA
J: TRBJ2-1
V: TRBV6-5

CDR3: ASRSSPVSNQPQH
size: few
J: TRBJ1-5
V: TRBV28

CDR3: ATTVTSGSLWTGELF
size: NA
J: TRBJ2-2
V: TRBV28

CDR3: ATSSGVGGYEQY
size: NA
J: TRBJ2-7
V: TRBV15

CDR3: ASSLEVGTEAF
size: once
J: TRBJ1-1
V: TRBV7-3

CDR3: ASSRGAGAYEQY
size: NA
J: TRBJ2-7
V: TRBV10-1

CDR3: ASGRESTDTQY
size: NA
J: TRBJ2-3
V: TRBV19

CDR3: ASSSLQGARNYGYT
size: NA
J: TRBJ1-2
V: TRBV6-5

CDR3: ASSVDGTAAF
size: once
J: TRBJ1-1
V: TRBV9

CDR3: ASSNRGQPLYEQY
size: few
J: TRBJ2-7
V: TRBV19

CDR3: ASRTGETYEQY
size: few
J: TRBJ2-7
V: TRBV13

CDR3: ASSSRRDSAFNEQF
size: NA
J: TRBJ2-1
V: TRBV7-8

CDR3: ASSYSRVRVGYT
size: once
J: TRBJ1-2
V: TRBV6-5

CDR3: ASSLWTGGRQPQH
size: few
J: TRBJ1-5
V: TRBV28

CDR3: ASSSRSIQGIDTEAF
size: NA
J: TRBJ1-1
V: TRBV28

CDR3: ASSSAGGIYNEQF
size: NA
J: TRBJ2-1
V: TRBV11-3

CDR3: ASSVGLGEYYEQY
size: few
J: TRBJ2-7
V: TRBV9

CDR3: ASRAAYRSSDTQY
size: NA
J: TRBJ2-3
V: TRBV25-1

CDR3: ASSGPRRTANYEQY
size: NA
J: TRBJ2-7
V: TRBV28

CDR3: ASSFDTNGELF
size: NA
J: TRBJ2-2
V: TRBV27

CDR3: ASSLAPREGVWGEQF
size: NA
J: TRBJ2-1
V: TRBV5-4

CDR3: ASSLAIRGSGEQF
size: NA
J: TRBJ2-1
V: TRBV5-6